What follows are 19 T cell receptor beta chains derived from one specimen sequenced in a study of early T cells in non-severe SARS-CoV-2 infection. MiXCR was run by TCRdb on the 5' RACE reads, yielding one entry per CDR3 protein. The table includes about 45,000 distinct CDR3 sequences, 9.5% to 13% detected once. The sequencing input was whole blood. These receptors were obtained from an adult who was a healthcare worker with PCR-confirmed SARS-CoV-2 infection or an uninfected control (not recorded which).

To note about this clonotype: A much bigger clone sits one base away, suggesting this may be a read error. The J gene is TRBJ1-3, the V gene TRBV4-3; unclear D gene. Looked up from germline, CDR1 is LGHNA and CDR2 is YSLEER. This CDR3 has 14 amino acids. The CDR3 protein is CTSSQGRDGNTIYF. CDR3 DNA: TGCACCAGCAGCCAAGGACGCGATGGAAACACCATATATTTT.

The chain links TRBV7-8 to TRBJ1-6; 7 bases fit TRBD1. The junction had 8 bases not matched to a gene; V was cut back by 0 bases and J by 9 bases. The germline V gene encodes CDR1 SGHVS and CDR2 FQNEAQ. The CDR3 runs 16 residues. In DNA form, the CDR3 reads TGTGCCAGCAGCTTAGCGCTAGGACAGGCCACTTCACCCCTCCACTTT. This translates into CASSLALGQATSPLHF.

In its sample, this clonotype is medium-sized. The V call is TRBV20-1, the J call TRBJ2-1, with D hard to call. From germline, CDR1 is DFQATT and CDR2 SNEGSKA (reference sequence). V was trimmed by 2 bases and J by 8 bases, leaving 7 bases between them. There are 11 residues in the CDR3. The CDR3 sequence is CSARRRDEQFF. CDR3 in DNA: TGCAGTGCTAGAAGGAGAGATGAGCAGTTCTTC.

The V gene is TRBV6-5, the J gene TRBJ2-2; the match to TRBD2 covers 8 bases. Trimming cost V 2 bases and J 3 bases; bases outside gene matches: 14. Germline CDR1 MNHEY, CDR2 SVGAGI. This CDR3 contains 19 residues. CDR3 DNA sequence: TGTGCCAGCAGTTACGGACGGCGGACTAGCTGGGGTGACACCGGGGAGCTGTTTTTT. It is translated as CASSYGRRTSWGDTGELFF.

The table lists this clonotype with many counts. The CDR3 bases are TGTGCCAGCAGCCACTGGACAGGCTCCATGAACACTGAAGCTTTCTTT. Translated: CASSHWTGSMNTEAFF. The chain joins TRBV7-2 to TRBJ1-1; 7 bases map to TRBD1. Per the germline V gene, CDR1 is SGHTA and CDR2 is FQGNSA. The CDR3 has 16 residues. The V and J ends lost 5 bases and 0 bases, in that order; junction bases with no gene match: 9.

This clonotype was seen many times. The chain employs TRBV28 and TRBJ1-5; 12 nucleotides match TRBD1. There are 16 residues in the CDR3. CDR1 is MDHEN, CDR2 SYDVKM, per germline. V lost 2 bases, J lost 7 bases, and 6 bases stayed unmatched. Here the CDR3 DNA reads TGTGCCAGCAGTTTAGGTGGGACAGGGGGCCGACAGCCCCAGCATTTT. This codes for CASSLGGTGGRQPQHF.

This clonotype was seen more than once but under ten times. The chain carries TRBV28 and TRBJ1-1; D not certain. Trimming took 0 bases from V and 4 from J, leaving 3 bases between them. Germline CDR1 MDHEN, CDR2 SYDVKM. This CDR3 has 12 amino acids. The CDR3 DNA reads as TGTGCCAGCAGTTTATGGTCCACTGAAGCTTTCTTT. Translating it yields CASSLWSTEAFF.

This clonotype was recorded at least ten times. The V gene is TRBV3-1, the J gene TRBJ1-1; 8 bases map to TRBD1. The J segment lost 4 bases and the V segment lost 3 bases, leaving 4 bases of the junction unmatched. Germline lookup yields CDR1 LGHDT and CDR2 YNNKEL (reference sequence). The CDR3 spans 14 residues. In nucleotides, the CDR3 is TGTGCCAGCAGCCAGTCCGACAGGGGCACTGAAGCTTTCTTT. This translates into CASSQSDRGTEAFF.

This clonotype was seen at least ten times. This chain joins TRBV19 and TRBJ2-1; the match to TRBD2 covers 8 bases. CDR3 length: 15 amino acids. Trimming took 4 bases from V and 4 from J; bases not matched to a gene: 6. Looked up from germline, CDR1 is LNHDA and CDR2 is SQIVND (reference sequence). CDR3 DNA: TGTGCCAGTAGTACCTCTGCGGGGGGATACAATGAGCAGTTCTTC. It specifies CASSTSAGGYNEQFF.

A few counts support this clonotype. The genes are TRBV29-1 and TRBJ2-5, with D perhaps matching TRBD1 or TRBD2 (5 bases each). Between the trimmed V and J ends, which lost 6 bases and 5 bases, there was a span of 13 bases. CDR3 size: 12 residues. The germline V gene encodes CDR1 SQVTM and CDR2 ANQGSEA. The CDR3 DNA sequence: TGCAGCGTCCGACTCGAGGGGGAGACCCAGTACTTC. It encodes CSVRLEGETQYF.

The sample holds a few counts of this clonotype. The gene calls are TRBV6-2 or TRBV6-3 and TRBJ2-3, with D perhaps TRBD1 (5 bases). This CDR3 region has 12 residues. Trimming removed 6 bases at V and 4 bases at J, with 8 bases between. In germline, CDR1 is MNHEY, CDR2 SVGEGT. The chain's CDR3 is CASRPRADTQYF. The CDR3 region has the DNA TGTGCCAGCAGGCCCAGGGCAGATACGCAGTATTTT.

This clonotype was observed at least ten times. The rearrangement joins TRBV3-1 to TRBJ2-1; 8 nucleotides line up with TRBD1. The CDR3 spans 17 residues. From germline, CDR1 is LGHDT and CDR2 YNNKEL (reference sequence). V lost 0 bases and J lost 8; bases outside the gene matches: 12. The DNA for the CDR3 is TGTGCCAGCAGCCAAGATTTAGGGACAGGTGGCCGGGATGAGCAGTTCTTC. This gives the protein CASSQDLGTGGRDEQFF.

This clonotype was seen only a few times. The chain employs TRBV19 and TRBJ2-1, with D uncertain. V was cut by 3 bases and J by 10 bases, with 13 bases left in between. Germline-derived CDR1 and CDR2 are LNHDA and SQIVND (reference sequence). This CDR3 is 13 amino acids long. The CDR3 DNA reads as TGTGCCAGTAGTATCGAAGGGCTTCGAGAGCAGTTCTTC. It specifies CASSIEGLREQFF.

The table lists this clonotype with many counts. The chain links TRBV24-1 to TRBJ2-1; 11 bases fit TRBD2. Germline values: CDR1 KGHDR, CDR2 SFDVKD. The CDR3 has 16 amino acids. The V segment lost 4 bases and the J segment 3 bases; nucleotides outside the gene matches: 4. The CDR3 loop is CATSDTLAGGYNEQFF. The CDR3 DNA follows: TGTGCCACCAGTGACACTCTAGCGGGAGGCTACAATGAGCAGTTCTTC.

This clonotype was counted at least ten times. The V call is TRBV28, the J call TRBJ1-1, with TRBD1 matching 8 bases. V shed 8 bases and J 0 bases; nucleotides not matched to a gene: 8. Per germline, CDR1 MDHEN and CDR2 SYDVKM. The CDR3 is 15 residues long. CDR3 bases: TGTGCCAGCTATTCCCTGGACAGGGTGAACACTGAAGCTTTCTTT. This encodes CASYSLDRVNTEAFF.

The chain joins TRBV3-1 to TRBJ2-7, with 10 bases matching TRBD2. This CDR3 contains 14 residues. Germline-derived CDR1 and CDR2 are LGHDT and YNNKEL (reference sequence). V was pared by 4 bases and J by 3 bases, with 3 bases of the junction left unmatched. CDR3 region: CASSPSGSFYEQYF. CDR3 DNA: TGTGCCAGCAGCCCTAGCGGGAGTTTCTACGAGCAGTACTTC.

The chain employs TRBV7-8 and TRBJ1-1, with D tentatively TRBD1 (6 bases). The germline V and J ends were trimmed by 3 bases and 0 bases, with 11 bases remaining between them. The CDR3 has 15 amino acids. In germline, CDR1 is SGHVS, CDR2 FQNEAQ. CDR3 in amino acids: CASSLSGQLNTEAFF. The CDR3 DNA follows: TGTGCCAGCAGCTTGTCTGGACAGTTGAACACTGAAGCTTTCTTT.

This clonotype was counted many times. The V and J genes are TRBV20-1 and TRBJ1-2, with 9 bases fitting TRBD1. The CDR3 is 13 amino acids. Germline trimming cut 3 bases from V and 7 bases from J; bases unmatched to any gene: 6. Germline assignment: CDR1 DFQATT and CDR2 SNEGSKA (reference sequence). Written as DNA, the CDR3 is TGCAGTGCTAGCAGGGACAGGGACTTTGGCTACACCTTC. This gives the protein CSASRDRDFGYTF.

This clonotype was recorded at least ten times. The chain couples TRBV7-2 to TRBJ2-3, with TRBD2 as a possible D gene (5 bases). The CDR3 sequence is 14 residues long. Trimming took 5 bases from V and 2 from J, leaving 11 bases between them. Germline V gene data show CDR1 as SGHTA and CDR2 as FQGNSA. This CDR3 is CASSQDLNTDTQYF. The CDR3 coding sequence is TGTGCCAGCAGCCAGGACTTAAACACAGATACGCAGTATTTT.